This T cell receptor beta chain was sequenced in a study of early T cells in non-severe SARS-CoV-2 infection. For the study at large: The study sequenced bulk RNA from unsorted whole blood, with chains unpaired.

This CDR3 has 13 residues. CDR1 is SSHAT and CDR2 is FNYEAQ in the germline V gene (reference sequence). This clonotype was detected many times. The junction and the germline gene differ at one end; a read error may be behind it. TCRdb analysed the 5' RACE reads with MiXCR anew, one entry per CDR3 protein. The sample carries roughly 41,000 distinct CDR3 sequences, 5.8% recorded once. This clonotype originated in an adult who was a healthcare worker with PCR-confirmed SARS-CoV-2 infection or an uninfected control (not recorded which). The chain joins TRBV7-7 to TRBJ2-2; possibly TRBD2 for D (6 bases). The sample taken for sequencing was whole blood. This chain's CDR3 is CASSQRAGGELFF. As DNA, the CDR3 is TGTGCTAGCAGCCAGCGAGCGGGCGGGGAGCTGTTTTTT.